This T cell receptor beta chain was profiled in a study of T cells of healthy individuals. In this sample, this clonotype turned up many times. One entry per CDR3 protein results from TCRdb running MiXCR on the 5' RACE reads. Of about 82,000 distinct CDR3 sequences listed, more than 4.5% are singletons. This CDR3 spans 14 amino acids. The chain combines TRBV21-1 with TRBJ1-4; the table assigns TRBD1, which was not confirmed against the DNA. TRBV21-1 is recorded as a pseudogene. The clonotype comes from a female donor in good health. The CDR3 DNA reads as TGTGCCAACCAACCCCCTAGGACAGGGGGAAAACTGTTTTTT. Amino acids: CANQPPRTGGKLFF.